This entry features one T cell receptor beta chain sequence. In the authors' methods: Estimation of nucleated cell counts was performed using reference gene primer amplification. Sequenced by immunoSEQ multiplex PCR; TCRdb stores in-frame clones only, minus some. The DNA gave D and trimming, while V, J and clone size come from that table. The repertoire holds 300,000 to 400,000 clones, with approximately 88% as singletons. The entry originates in a study of blood T cell repertoires in COVID-19. Study context: COVID-19 samples collected from the United States, Italy and Spain covered acute and convalescent phases.

Sequencing was carried out using peripheral blood. The sequence derives from a man aged 25 to 45 with COVID-19, enrolled during active disease.

This CDR3 is CASSLDREWPFF. Written as DNA, the CDR3 is TGTGCCAGCAGTTTAGACAGGGAGTGGCCTTTCTTT. V and J are TRBV5-6 and TRBJ1-1; 7 bases fit TRBD1. The CDR3 has 12 residues. J lost 12 bases, V lost 5 bases, and 10 bases had no gene match. The germline V gene encodes CDR1 SGHDT and CDR2 YYEEEE.